This T cell receptor (beta chain) emerged from a study of T cell repertoires in cytomegalovirus infection. Study summary: Public TCR beta signatures were indicative of both CMV infection and a matching HLA type. The study, taken as a whole, reports: Ex vivo, HLA-C-restricted CMV-specific TCR beta clonotypes prevailed over the rest of the response. Individuals carrying CMV plus the relevant HLA were identified by cumulative frequency of public TCR beta families.

This CDR3 has 14 amino acids. V was cut by 6 bases and J by 0 bases, with 9 bases left in between. Germline-derived CDR1 and CDR2 are MNHEY and SVGEGT. In this sample, this clonotype turned up many times. The antigen remains unidentified. One entry per CDR3 protein, called by TCRdb with MiXCR from the reads. Among hundreds of thousands of distinct CDR3 sequences listed, under 8.5% were seen once. This TCR came from a human donor in good health (CMV status not recorded). Some clones in this sample may be carry-over from other donors' samples. The rearrangement uses TRBV6-2 or TRBV6-3 and TRBJ2-1; D remains unclear. The sample was PBMCs. The CDR3 is CASSSLSSYNEQFF. In DNA, the CDR3 is TGTGCCAGCAGCAGCCTGAGCTCCTACAATGAGCAGTTCTTC.